Shown below are 30 T cell receptor beta chains from a single sample sequenced in a study of T cells in Graves' hyperthyroidism and ophthalmopathy (dated by TCRdb to the late 2010s). Libraries were made using multiplex PCR. The data were produced on an Illumina HiSeq 2000. TCR beta CDR3 regions were amplified from RNA transcripts. A first-round RT-PCR of the TCR CDR3 used the HTBI primer set with the Qiagen OneStep RT-PCR kit. Starting from the raw public reads, TCRdb applied fastp trimming at Q25, assembled clones with MiXCR and retained in-frame beta chains. Entries that share a CDR3 protein sequence are merged under the most common genes and DNA. The sample table shows about 480,000 distinct CDR3 sequences, and approximately 25% are seen once. The ten largest clones represent about 11% of the sample. The sequencing input was blood. The receptors were sampled from a woman in her thirties with Graves' ophthalmopathy.

This chain links TRBV28 with TRBJ2-2, with D perhaps matching TRBD2 (5 bases). The V end lost 5 bases, the J end lost 4 bases, and 11 bases lay between the germline ends. CDR3 size: 14 residues. Germline lookup yields CDR1 MDHEN and CDR2 SYDVKM. The CDR3 DNA follows: TGTGCCAGCAGTCAACTAGTTATCACCGGGGAGCTGTTTTTT. Residues: CASSQLVITGELFF. Filled out from reference TRBV28 and TRBJ2-2, the complete variable domain reads DVKVTQSSRYLVKRTGEKVFLECVQDMDHENMFWYRQDPGLGLRLIYFSYDVKMKEKGDIPEGYSVSREKKERFSLILESASTNQTSMYLCASSQLVITGELFFGEGSRLTVL.

This clonotype was counted ten times or more. As DNA, the CDR3 is TGTGCCAGTAGTATCTTCAGGGGTGAACAGCCCCAGCATTTT. It yields the protein CASSIFRGEQPQHF. The chain employs TRBV19 and TRBJ1-5; perhaps TRBD1 as D (6 bases). Germline lookup yields CDR1 LNHDA and CDR2 SQIVND (reference sequence). V was shortened by 3 bases and J by 7 bases, with 13 bases between the two germline ends. CDR3 size: 14 residues.

The table lists this clonotype with many counts. The chain employs TRBV19 and TRBJ1-2; no reliable D call. CDR1 is LNHDA and CDR2 is SQIVND in the germline V gene (reference sequence). CDR3 length: 13 residues. The ends were cut back, 3 bases at V and 8 bases at J, with 13 bases in the middle. CDR3 in DNA: TGTGCCAGTAGTATCACCGGTCGGAGAGGCTACACCTTC. It yields the protein CASSITGRRGYTF.

This clonotype has ten or more counts. The rearrangement links TRBV28 to TRBJ2-7; D uncertain. Trimming took 8 bases from V and 7 from J, leaving 9 bases between them. Germline assignment: CDR1 MDHEN and CDR2 SYDVKM. The CDR3 consists of 10 residues. CDR3 DNA sequence: TGTGCCAGCGCTTTGGGGGAGCAGTACTTC. Translation: CASALGEQYF. Full variable domain (remainder filled in from reference TRBV28 and TRBJ2-7): DVKVTQSSRYLVKRTGEKVFLECVQDMDHENMFWYRQDPGLGLRLIYFSYDVKMKEKGDIPEGYSVSREKKERFSLILESASTNQTSMYLCASALGEQYFGPGTRLTVT.

This clonotype was detected many times. The chain has TRBV30 and TRBJ2-7; a weak D match, TRBD2 (5 bases). V was trimmed by 0 bases and J by 4 bases, leaving 10 bases between them. The CDR3 sequence is 13 residues long. Germline lookup yields CDR1 GTSNPN and CDR2 SVGIG (reference sequence). The CDR3 DNA sequence: TGTGCCTGGAGTGTGGTAGCGAGTTACGAGCAGTACTTC. It codes for CAWSVVASYEQYF. Combining the CDR3 with reference TRBV30 and TRBJ2-7 gives the whole variable domain SQTIHQWPATLVQPVGSPLSLECTVEGTSNPNLYWYRQAAGRGLQLLFYSVGIGQISSEVPQNLSASRPQDRQFILSSKKLLLSDSGFYLCAWSVVASYEQYFGPGTRLTVT.

This clonotype was seen ten or more times. This chain connects TRBV12-3 or TRBV12-4 to TRBJ2-5; 9 bases map to TRBD1. The ends lost 5 bases at V and 4 bases at J; junction bases unmatched: 8. The CDR3 has 15 amino acids. CDR3 DNA sequence: TGTGCCAGCAGTGTAAACAGGGGGCCCACAGAGACCCAGTACTTC. The encoded protein is CASSVNRGPTETQYF.

This clonotype showed up just a few times. This rearrangement joins TRBV9 to TRBJ1-2; maybe TRBD1 (6 bases). V was pared by 4 bases and J by 5 bases, with 18 bases between. Per the germline V gene, CDR1 is SGDLS and CDR2 is YYNGEE. This CDR3 has 15 amino acids. CDR3 DNA sequence: TGTGCCAGCAGCAGCAGGAGGGGGGGGGAGTATGGCTACACCTTC. Translated, it gives CASSSRRGGEYGYTF.

The chain combines TRBV7-9 with TRBJ2-2; D gene ambiguous. Trimming took 2 bases from V and 7 from J, leaving 11 bases between them. This CDR3 is built from 14 residues. The germline V gene has CDR1 SEHNR and CDR2 FQNEAQ (reference sequence). CDR3 sequence (DNA): TGTGCCAGCAGCTTAATGTCTGTTAACGGGGAGCTGTTTTTT. Translated: CASSLMSVNGELFF. The full variable domain, in which reference TRBV7-9 and TRBJ2-2 provide the parts outside the CDR3, is DTGVSQNPRHKITKRGQNVTFRCDPISEHNRLYWYRQTLGQGPEFLTYFQNEAQLEKSRLLSDRFSAERPKGSFSTLEIQRTEQGDSAMYLCASSLMSVNGELFFGEGSRLTVL.

The table lists this clonotype with a few counts. CDR3 nucleotide sequence: TGTGCCAGCAGTTTAGCAGGACACGATAACGAGCAGTACTTC. Its translation: CASSLAGHDNEQYF. This chain links TRBV12-3 or TRBV12-4 with TRBJ2-7, with a tentative D call TRBD1 (5 bases). The CDR3 runs 14 residues. The V and J ends lost 0 bases and 5 bases respectively, with 11 bases between them.

This chain's CDR3 is CASSPYARTGGKTGELFF. The CDR3 coding sequence is TGTGCCAGCAGCCCCTACGCAAGGACAGGGGGCAAAACCGGGGAGCTGTTTTTT. This chain uses TRBV4-2 with TRBJ2-2; 11 nucleotides align to TRBD1. The CDR3 totals 18 residues. V shed 4 bases, J shed 5 bases, and the junction held 12 bases outside the gene matches. The V gene's germline CDR1 is LGHNA and CDR2 YNFKEQ.

This clonotype was seen at least ten times. The chain joins TRBV2 to TRBJ1-2; TRBD1 aligns across 9 bases. From germline, CDR1 is SNHLY and CDR2 FYNNEI. Trimming took 5 bases from V and 8 from J; bases not matched to a gene: 9. CDR3 length equals 14 residues. The CDR3 sequence is CASSSTGGVRGYTF. The CDR3 DNA reads as TGTGCCAGCAGTTCGACAGGGGGGGTCCGGGGCTACACCTTC.

The chain uses TRBV19 and TRBJ2-1, with 9 bases that match TRBD1. This CDR3 has 14 residues. Germline assignment: CDR1 LNHDA and CDR2 SQIVND (reference sequence). The trim removed 5 bases at V and 6 bases at J, leaving 5 bases unmatched. CDR3 coding DNA: TGTGCCAGTAGTGGACAGGGGATTTTCAATGAGCAGTTCTTC. Its protein product is CASSGQGIFNEQFF. Combining the CDR3 with reference TRBV19 and TRBJ2-1 gives the whole variable domain DGGITQSPKYLFRKEGQNVTLSCEQNLNHDAMYWYRQDPGQGLRLIYYSQIVNDFQKGDIAEGYSVSREKKESFPLTVTSAQKNPTAFYLCASSGQGIFNEQFFGPGTRLTVL.

The CDR3 DNA reads as TGTGCCACCGCGGGCGGCGTCTCCTACGAGCAGTACTTC. This codes for CATAGGVSYEQYF. The chain uses TRBV10-3 and TRBJ2-7; D perhaps matches TRBD2 (5 bases). Germline-derived CDR1 and CDR2 are ENHRY and SYGVKD. Trimming removed 10 bases from V and 0 bases from J, with 13 bases in between. The CDR3 spans 13 residues.

The chain recombines TRBV7-8 with TRBJ2-6; D ambiguous. In germline, CDR1 is SGHVS, CDR2 FQNEAQ. This CDR3 contains 14 residues. Trimming removed 1 base at V and 1 base at J, with 2 bases between. The DNA of the CDR3 is TGTGCCAGCAGCTTAGTGTCTGGGGCCAACGTCCTGACTTTC. Residues: CASSLVSGANVLTF.

Written as DNA, the CDR3 is TGTGCCATCAGTGAATTCGGGCGTAGCTCCTACGAGCAGTACTTC. It codes for CAISEFGRSSYEQYF. The genes are TRBV10-3 and TRBJ2-7; the D is unclear. Trimming stripped 3 bases from V and 0 bases from J, with 12 bases between. This CDR3 is built from 15 residues. Germline V gene data show CDR1 as ENHRY and CDR2 as SYGVKD.

This clonotype was counted once. This chain connects TRBV19 to TRBJ1-5; 9 bases match TRBD1. Germline CDR1 is LNHDA and CDR2 is SQIVND (reference sequence). The CDR3 runs to 16 residues. The junction had 12 bases not matched to a gene; V was cut back by 6 bases and J by 6 bases. Written as DNA, the CDR3 is TGTGCCAGTAGCGACGGTGGGACAGGGATTCGTCAGCCCCAGCATTTT. Translating gives CASSDGGTGIRQPQHF. Together with reference TRBV19 and TRBJ1-5, the CDR3 gives the full variable domain: DGGITQSPKYLFRKEGQNVTLSCEQNLNHDAMYWYRQDPGQGLRLIYYSQIVNDFQKGDIAEGYSVSREKKESFPLTVTSAQKNPTAFYLCASSDGGTGIRQPQHFGDGTRLSIL.

CDR3 sequence: CASSVPGQGDNQPQHF. CDR3 DNA sequence: TGTGCCAGTAGTGTGCCGGGACAGGGAGACAATCAGCCCCAGCATTTT. V usage is TRBV19 and J usage is TRBJ1-5; 9 bases fit TRBD1. Per the germline V gene, CDR1 is LNHDA and CDR2 is SQIVND (reference sequence). The CDR3 totals 16 residues. The V segment lost 5 bases and the J segment 3 bases; nucleotides outside the gene matches: 8.

The table lists this clonotype with many counts. J is TRBJ2-5 and V is TRBV29-1, with 7 bases lining up with TRBD1. CDR1 is SQVTM and CDR2 is ANQGSEA in the germline V gene. J gave up 3 bases and V 3 bases, and 7 bases lay outside the gene matches. The CDR3 sequence is 14 residues long. CDR3 in amino acids: CSVEDTGTEETQYF. The DNA for the CDR3 is TGCAGCGTTGAGGATACCGGGACAGAAGAGACCCAGTACTTC.

This clonotype was found many times. V is TRBV19 and J is TRBJ2-5; D gene ambiguous. Deletions cut 5 bases from V and 5 bases from J, with 15 bases between. Germline-derived CDR1 and CDR2 are LNHDA and SQIVND (reference sequence). CDR3 length: 14 amino acids. CDR3 DNA sequence: TGTGCCAGTAGTTCGAGTCTCGAGTGGGAGACCCAGTACTTC. Its protein product is CASSSSLEWETQYF.

This clonotype was detected many times. The V gene is TRBV4-1, the J gene TRBJ1-3; D not resolved. Trimming cost V 1 base and J 8 bases, with 12 bases left between them. This CDR3 has 14 amino acids. Looked up from germline, CDR1 is MGHRA and CDR2 is YSYEKL. The CDR3 nucleotides are TGCGCCAGCAGCCAAGTTTCCCGCGATTACACCATATATTTT. Its translation is CASSQVSRDYTIYF.

This clonotype was seen ten or more times. The chain employs TRBV30 and TRBJ2-5; D gene uncertain. This CDR3 comprises 13 residues. V was pared by 2 bases and J by 4 bases, with 11 bases between. Germline V gene data show CDR1 as GTSNPN and CDR2 as SVGIG (reference sequence). In DNA form, the CDR3 reads TGTGCCTGGAGTTCACAGATAGGAGAGACCCAGTACTTC. Translation: CAWSSQIGETQYF.

In its sample, this clonotype was seen many times. V usage is TRBV15 and J usage is TRBJ2-7; TRBD1 agrees at 7 bases. The length of the CDR3 is 15 residues. CDR1 is LNHNV and CDR2 is YYDKDF in the germline V gene (reference sequence). With V trimmed by 0 bases and J by 2 bases, 4 bases remained unmatched. In DNA, the CDR3 is TGTGCCACCAGCAGAGAGGGGACAGCCGCCTACGAGCAGTACTTC. This translates into CATSREGTAAYEQYF.

The chain is built from TRBV6-1 and TRBJ2-7; no firm D call. V lost 4 bases to trimming and J lost 5 bases, with 15 bases between them. Germline V gene sequence: CDR1 MNHNS, CDR2 SASEGT. The CDR3 is 14 residues long. Here the CDR3 reads CASSATGTRNEQYF. The CDR3 DNA sequence: TGTGCCAGCAGTGCCACCGGTACAAGGAACGAGCAGTACTTC.

This clonotype has a count of ten or more. The chain has TRBV12-3 or TRBV12-4 and TRBJ1-5; TRBD1 agrees at 7 bases. The CDR3 has 21 residues. V shed 0 bases, J shed 9 bases, and the junction held 26 bases outside the gene matches. CDR3 nucleotides: TGTGCCAGCAGTTTAGCGCTCAGAGGTTTTGGACAGGCGTCACCTAGGTGGCCCCAGCATTTT. Its protein product is CASSLALRGFGQASPRWPQHF.

This clonotype has only a few counts. The genes are TRBV20-1 and TRBJ1-2; TRBD1 matches at 11 bases. This CDR3 is built from 13 residues. The V and J ends lost 6 bases and 6 bases, in that order; junction bases with no gene match: 6. Germline CDR1 DFQATT, CDR2 SNEGSKA (reference sequence). Here the CDR3 reads CSATWTGGHGYTF. The CDR3 DNA reads as TGCAGTGCGACCTGGACAGGGGGCCATGGCTACACCTTC.

This clonotype has ten or more counts. The V and J genes are TRBV20-1 and TRBJ1-3; 7 nucleotides agree with TRBD1. The CDR3 has 16 amino acids. CDR1 is DFQATT, CDR2 SNEGSKA, per germline (reference sequence). Unmatched junction bases numbered 7, after V lost 2 bases and J lost 0 bases. The CDR3 loop reads CSARKLGQPSGNTIYF. Written as DNA, the CDR3 is TGCAGTGCTAGAAAGCTGGGACAGCCCTCTGGAAACACCATATATTTT.

This clonotype was seen repeatedly, ten times or more. The chain has TRBV6-1 and TRBJ1-2; 8 bases align to TRBD1. The CDR3 runs 16 residues. CDR1 is MNHNS, CDR2 SASEGT, per germline. Trimming removed 8 bases from V and 0 bases from J; junction bases left unmatched: 11. CDR3 nucleotides: TGTGCCAGCGCCGGGGCAGGGGGCGAATCTAACTATGGCTACACCTTC. This codes for CASAGAGGESNYGYTF.

The rearrangement joins TRBV2 to TRBJ1-1, with D uncertain. CDR3 length equals 13 residues. The V end was cut by 7 bases, the J end by 1 base, with 10 bases between. Germline V lookup: CDR1 SNHLY, CDR2 FYNNEI. The chain's CDR3 is CASIPFGNTEAFF. The CDR3 DNA follows: TGTGCCAGCATCCCGTTCGGGAACACTGAAGCTTTCTTT.

The chain is built from TRBV12-3 or TRBV12-4 and TRBJ1-1, with TRBD1 matching over 7 bases. Trimming cost V 5 bases and J 4 bases; bases outside gene matches: 7. CDR3 length: 14 amino acids. CDR3 in amino acids: CASSGTDSPTEAFF. In DNA form, the CDR3 reads TGTGCCAGCAGTGGGACAGACTCTCCCACTGAAGCTTTCTTT.

The J gene is TRBJ1-3, the V gene TRBV9; no clear D gene. Per the germline V gene, CDR1 is SGDLS and CDR2 is YYNGEE. V was clipped by 0 bases and J by 1 base, with 8 bases between them. This CDR3 has 15 residues. The CDR3, as DNA: TGTGCCAGCAGCGTAGTGCCCGGGTCTGGAAACACCATATATTTT. Translating gives CASSVVPGSGNTIYF.